This entry lists 25 T cell receptor beta chains sequenced from one sample in a study of blood T cell repertoires in COVID-19. Libraries were prepared by immunoSEQ multiplex PCR; TCRdb keeps only in-frame clonotypes and omits some of them. The table includes approximately 88,000 clones, roughly four fifths detected once. The sequenced sample consisted of peripheral blood. Source of these receptors: a woman older than 75 with active or convalescent COVID-19.

This clone occurred a few times. The V and J genes are TRBV6-6 and TRBJ2-7; 9 bases are a match to TRBD2. Per the germline V gene, CDR1 is MNHNY and CDR2 is SVGAGI (reference sequence). The CDR3 consists of 14 residues. Losses at the gene ends were 6 bases for V and 3 bases for J; bases not matched to a gene: 6. In DNA, the CDR3 is TGTGCCAGCAGAGCCGGGACTAGCAGCTACGAGCAGTACTTC. Its translation: CASRAGTSSYEQYF.

This chain uses TRBV6-2 or TRBV6-3 with TRBJ2-1; possible D gene TRBD2, 5 bases. Germline V CDR1 and CDR2: MNHEY, SVGEGT. The CDR3 sequence is 16 residues long. Trimming removed 0 bases at V and 6 bases at J, with 15 bases between. The CDR3 protein is CASSYSGTRDSNEQFF. The CDR3 coding sequence is TGTGCCAGCAGTTACTCAGGTACTAGGGATTCCAATGAGCAGTTCTTC.

The gene calls are TRBV7-2 and TRBJ2-3; tentatively, D is TRBD1 (8 bases). Germline-derived CDR1 and CDR2 are SGHTA and FQGNSA. V gave up 7 bases and J gave up 1 base, with 18 bases separating them. The length of the CDR3 is 16 residues. CDR3 loop: CASNPQQGGRTDTQYF. In DNA form, the CDR3 reads TGTGCCAGCAACCCCCAACAGGGGGGGCGCACAGATACGCAGTATTTT.

V is TRBV9 and J is TRBJ1-2; 7 positions match TRBD1. CDR1 SGDLS and CDR2 YYNGEE come from the germline V gene. This CDR3 is 14 amino acids long. Trimming removed 2 bases from V and 2 bases from J; junction bases left unmatched: 3. The CDR3, as DNA: TGTGCCAGCAGCGTGGGACAGAGCAACTATGGCTACACCTTC. Translated: CASSVGQSNYGYTF.

In this sample, this clone turned up once. The J gene is TRBJ2-3, the V gene TRBV6-2 or TRBV6-3; 7 positions agree with TRBD2. CDR3 length: 12 residues. Germline CDR1 is MNHEY and CDR2 is SVGEGT. The J segment lost 8 bases and the V segment lost 1 base, leaving 0 bases of the junction unmatched. CDR3 amino acids: CASSYWEGTQYF. The CDR3 DNA reads as TGTGCCAGCAGTTACTGGGAGGGTACGCAGTATTTT.

This rearrangement joins TRBV6-2 or TRBV6-3 to TRBJ1-5, with D perhaps TRBD1 (5 bases). This CDR3 has 17 residues. The germline V gene has CDR1 MNHEY and CDR2 SVGEGT. Between the trimmed V and J ends, which lost 0 bases and 0 bases, there was a span of 12 bases. The CDR3 bases are TGTGCCAGCAGTTACTCTTCGGACACTTATAGCAATCAGCCCCAGCATTTT. It yields the protein CASSYSSDTYSNQPQHF.

There are a few counts of this clone. The chain carries TRBV7-2 and TRBJ2-2; TRBD2 matches at 8 bases. V shed 3 bases and J 8 bases; nucleotides not matched to a gene: 2. The CDR3 runs to 13 residues. Germline V CDR1 and CDR2: SGHTA, FQGNSA. In nucleotides, the CDR3 is TGTGCCAGCAGCTTCGCTAGCGGGGGGGAGCTGTTTTTT. Translation: CASSFASGGELFF.

V gene TRBV2 combines with J gene TRBJ2-2; D is perhaps TRBD1 (5 bases). CDR3 length equals 12 residues. Germline CDR1 and CDR2: SNHLY and FYNNEI. The V end was cut by 6 bases, the J end by 7 bases, with 9 bases between. In DNA, the CDR3 is TGTGCCAGCAGGTCAGGGATCGGGGAGCTGTTTTTT. Residues: CASRSGIGELFF. The variable domain in full, completed from reference TRBV2 and TRBJ2-2, reads EPEVTQTPSHQVTQMGQEVILRCVPISNHLYFYWYRQILGQKVEFLVSFYNNEISEKSEIFDDQFSVERPDGSNFTLKIRSTKLEDSAMYFCASRSGIGELFFGEGSRLTVL.

The chain uses TRBV18 and TRBJ2-1; 10 nucleotides agree with TRBD1. This CDR3 spans 17 amino acids. J lost 8 bases, V lost 2 bases, and 12 bases had no gene match. Germline-derived CDR1 and CDR2 are KGHSH and LQKENI. CDR3 residues: CASSPKGWGTGEDEQFF. The CDR3 DNA sequence: TGTGCCAGCTCACCAAAAGGATGGGGGACAGGGGAGGATGAGCAGTTCTTC.

The V gene is TRBV2, the J gene TRBJ2-7, with D perhaps matching TRBD2 (6 bases). CDR1 and CDR2 from the germline V gene are SNHLY and FYNNEI. The CDR3 is 13 residues long. Between the trimmed V and J ends, which lost 6 bases and 3 bases, there was a span of 12 bases. The CDR3 DNA reads TGTGCCAGCAGCGGGACTTCCTACTACGAGCAGTACTTC. It translates to CASSGTSYYEQYF.

The CDR3 sequence is CASSFGTQQETQYF. CDR3 DNA: TGTGCCAGCAGCTTCGGGACTCAGCAAGAGACCCAGTACTTC. This sequence joins TRBV11-3 and TRBJ2-5, with D maybe TRBD2 (6 bases). V lost 3 bases and J lost 2, with 10 bases in between. The V gene's germline CDR1 is SGHNT and CDR2 YENEEA. This CDR3 has 14 amino acids. Full variable domain (outside the CDR3, taken from reference TRBV11-3 and TRBJ2-5): EAGVVQSPRYKIIEKKQPVAFWCNPISGHNTLYWYLQNLGQGPELLIRYENEEAVDDSQLPKDRFSAERLKGVDSTLKIQPAELGDSAVYLCASSFGTQQETQYFGPGTRLLVL.

The rearrangement links TRBV7-2 to TRBJ1-4; the D gene is possibly TRBD1 (5 bases). The ends were cut back, 5 bases at V and 5 bases at J, with 15 bases in the middle. The germline CDR1 and CDR2 sequences are SGHTA and FQGNSA. This CDR3 region has 15 residues. This CDR3 reads CASSTGGVRNEKLFF. The CDR3 DNA follows: TGTGCCAGCAGCACCGGGGGGGTCCGAAATGAAAAACTGTTTTTT.

The genes are TRBV6-4 and TRBJ1-1; TRBD1 aligns across 7 bases. The CDR3 contains 15 residues. The germline V gene has CDR1 MRHNA and CDR2 SNTAGT. Trimming removed 4 bases from V and 4 bases from J; junction bases left unmatched: 9. The CDR3 DNA sequence: TGTGCCAGCAGTGCTACAGGGGCCCTGAGCACTGAAGCTTTCTTT. Its protein is CASSATGALSTEAFF.

The CDR3 here is CSVVASTGGAGYEQYF. The CDR3 DNA is TGCAGCGTTGTCGCCTCGACAGGGGGCGCAGGCTACGAGCAGTACTTC. V gene TRBV29-1 combines with J gene TRBJ2-7, with TRBD1 identical over 10 bases. V trimming: 4 bases; J trimming: 3 bases; junction bases outside the gene matches: 12. The CDR3 totals 16 residues. Germline CDR1 is SQVTM and CDR2 is ANQGSEA.

V usage is TRBV5-1 and J usage is TRBJ2-2, with 7 nucleotides matching TRBD2. Germline-derived CDR1 and CDR2 are SGHRS and YFSETQ. The CDR3 length is 15 residues. V was pared by 3 bases and J by 6 bases, with 8 bases of the junction left unmatched. The CDR3 DNA sequence: TGCGCCAGCAGCTCCCAAGGACTAGTTTCCGGGGAGCTGTTTTTT. Translation: CASSSQGLVSGELFF.

The chain uses TRBV5-1 and TRBJ2-3; possible D gene TRBD2, 6 bases. Trimming removed 4 bases at V and 1 base at J, with 13 bases between. The CDR3 runs 15 residues. Germline V gives CDR1 SGHRS, CDR2 YFSETQ. The CDR3 sequence: CASSPVPGGTDTQYF. Here the CDR3 DNA reads TGCGCCAGCAGCCCGGTTCCGGGAGGCACAGATACGCAGTATTTT.

This clone was seen only a few times. The V call is TRBV9, the J call TRBJ2-3; TRBD1 matches at 8 bases. The junction had 6 bases not matched to a gene; V was cut back by 3 bases and J by 6 bases. The CDR3 is 14 residues long. From germline, CDR1 is SGDLS and CDR2 YYNGEE. The DNA for the CDR3 is TGTGCCAGCAGCGCCGGACAGGGCCCGGATACGCAGTATTTT. Translating it yields CASSAGQGPDTQYF.

The sample holds one count of this clone. The CDR3 sequence is CASSTRQERLDGYTF. CDR3 coding DNA: TGTGCCAGCAGTACCCGACAGGAGCGGTTGGATGGCTACACCTTC. The chain joins TRBV11-2 to TRBJ1-2; perhaps TRBD1 as D (6 bases). The germline gives CDR1 SGHAT, CDR2 FQNNGV. Trimming cost V 6 bases and J 6 bases, with 20 bases left between them. The CDR3 is 15 amino acids.

The rearrangement links TRBV30 to TRBJ1-2; D gene uncertain. The CDR3 totals 13 residues. From germline, CDR1 is GTSNPN and CDR2 SVGIG (reference sequence). V was shortened by 0 bases and J by 1 base, with 6 bases between the two germline ends. The CDR3 DNA follows: TGTGCCTGGAGTGTAGCGGTTAACTATGGCTACACCTTC. It is translated as CAWSVAVNYGYTF.

This chain uses TRBV25-1 with TRBJ1-2; D unresolved. V dropped 2 bases and J dropped 0 bases, with 10 bases sitting between them. This CDR3 is built from 15 residues. Germline V gene lookup returns CDR1 MGHDK and CDR2 SYGVNS. Here the CDR3 DNA reads TGTGCCAGCAGTGAAATCCGGTTCACTAACTATGGCTACACCTTC. Translated: CASSEIRFTNYGYTF.

This clone was picked up a small number of times. The J gene is TRBJ1-2, the V gene TRBV30, with TRBD1 identical over 7 bases. Trimming took 3 bases from V and 1 from J; bases not matched to a gene: 2. The length of the CDR3 is 13 residues. Looked up from germline, CDR1 is GTSNPN and CDR2 is SVGIG (reference sequence). For the CDR3, the DNA is TGTGCCTGGAGCGACAGGGTTAACTATGGCTACACCTTC. This encodes CAWSDRVNYGYTF.

The chain carries TRBV6-5 and TRBJ2-5; the match to TRBD1 covers 7 bases. In germline, CDR1 is MNHEY, CDR2 SVGAGI. The CDR3 runs to 15 residues. V trimming: 3 bases; J trimming: 2 bases; junction bases outside the gene matches: 6. In DNA, the CDR3 is TGTGCCAGCAGTTATGGAGACAGGGCACAAGAGACCCAGTACTTC. It codes for CASSYGDRAQETQYF.

The J gene is TRBJ2-2, the V gene TRBV6-5; D remains ambiguous. Trimming took 2 bases from V and 4 from J, leaving 8 bases between them. Germline V gives CDR1 MNHEY, CDR2 SVGAGI. The CDR3 is 14 residues long. This chain's CDR3 is CASSYSRGTGELFF. CDR3 coding DNA: TGTGCCAGCAGTTACAGCCGCGGCACCGGGGAGCTGTTTTTT.

Comment on this clone: This sample also contains other DNA sequences that code for the same CDR3. The chain is built from TRBV2 and TRBJ2-7, with TRBD2 as a possible D gene (5 bases). Germline CDR1 and CDR2: SNHLY and FYNNEI. With 2 bases removed from V and 3 bases from J, the gap between germline ends came to 8 bases. There are 13 residues in the CDR3. For the CDR3, the DNA is TGTGCCAGCAGTGAAAACAGCGGCTACGAGCAGTACTTC. Translating gives CASSENSGYEQYF.

The CDR3 spells CASADSRGPRETQYF. The CDR3 coding sequence is TGTGCCAGTGCCGATTCCAGGGGACCTAGGGAGACCCAGTACTTC. The chain couples TRBV19 to TRBJ2-5, with D perhaps matching TRBD1 (6 bases). Germline V gene sequence: CDR1 LNHDA, CDR2 SQIVND (reference sequence). With 8 bases removed from V and 5 bases from J, the gap between germline ends came to 21 bases. This CDR3 spans 15 amino acids.